This entry features one T cell receptor beta chain sequence. Its specificity is not known. TCRdb re-derived calls from the reads in MiXCR, one entry per CDR3 protein. The sample includes roughly 990,000 distinct CDR3 sequences, around 32% of them seen just once. These data originate in a study of T cell repertoires in cytomegalovirus infection. In the study overall: Well-studied HLA-B-restricted CMV epitopes were used in the study alongside recently identified HLA-C-restricted ones. A matching HLA type, together with CMV infection, was signaled by public TCR beta signatures. Whole-study findings and limits: The ex vivo response showed dominance by HLA-C-restricted CMV-specific TCR beta clonotypes. Identification of carriers of CMV plus the relevant HLA was achieved through cumulative public TCR beta family frequency.

Germline CDR1 is SEHNR and CDR2 is FQNEAQ (reference sequence). V gave up 3 bases and J gave up 5 bases, with 14 bases separating them. This CDR3 contains 14 residues. The source was cultured CD8+ T cells from PBMCs, collected from culture after CMV antigen stimulation. The chain has TRBV7-9 and TRBJ2-7; TRBD2 might be the D (6 bases). The TCR originated in a human donor in good health (CMV status not recorded). Some clones in this sample may be carry-over from other donors' samples. CDR3 DNA sequence: TGTGCCAGCAGCTTTGGCAGGGAGGTCAACGAGCAGTACTTC. Encoded protein: CASSFGREVNEQYF.